Below are 18 T cell receptor beta chains sequenced from a single sample in a study of T-cell reconstitution after alpha-beta-depleted transplantation in children. The authors prepared the TCRbeta library with unique molecular identifiers. TCRdb processed the PCR reads anew with MiXCR; each CDR3 protein has one entry. The sample consists of 98,000 or so distinct CDR3 sequences, about a quarter of them appearing once. This material consisted of PBMCs, taken before TCRalphabeta/CD19-depleted stem cell transplant. These receptors were collected from a boy aged 2 to 10 with acute lymphoblastic leukemia, due to receive a stem cell transplant.

This clonotype was seen a handful of times. The V gene is TRBV11-3, the J gene TRBJ2-1; D not resolved. Trimming cost V 3 bases and J 9 bases, with 12 bases left between them. Germline V CDR1 and CDR2: SGHNT, YENEEA. CDR3 size: 13 residues. CDR3 in amino acids: CASSLSQVSEQFF. The DNA of the CDR3 is TGTGCCAGCAGCTTGTCTCAGGTCAGTGAGCAGTTCTTC. The full variable domain, in which reference TRBV11-3 and TRBJ2-1 provide the parts outside the CDR3, is EAGVVQSPRYKIIEKKQPVAFWCNPISGHNTLYWYLQNLGQGPELLIRYENEEAVDDSQLPKDRFSAERLKGVDSTLKIQPAELGDSAVYLCASSLSQVSEQFFGPGTRLTVL.

The chain carries TRBV6-5 and TRBJ2-2; weak D call: TRBD1 (6 bases). The CDR3 runs to 15 residues. V lost 2 bases, J lost 6 bases, and 13 bases lay in between. The germline V gene encodes CDR1 MNHEY and CDR2 SVGAGI. The CDR3 nucleotides read TGTGCCAGCAGTTACACCTTTACAGGGTCCGGGGAGCTGTTTTTT. It specifies CASSYTFTGSGELFF.

The CDR3 here is CASSVRYYTDTQYF. For the CDR3, the DNA is TGTGCCAGCAGTGTAAGGTATTACACAGATACGCAGTATTTT. J is TRBJ2-3 and V is TRBV6-1; unclear D gene. CDR3 length: 14 residues. From germline, CDR1 is MNHNS and CDR2 SASEGT. Between the trimmed V and J ends, which lost 4 bases and 2 bases, there was a span of 10 bases.

This clonotype was picked up a small number of times. V and J are TRBV24-1 and TRBJ2-5; tentatively, D is TRBD2 (6 bases). This CDR3 comprises 13 residues. V was shortened by 3 bases and J by 6 bases, with 10 bases between the two germline ends. Germline-derived CDR1 and CDR2 are KGHDR and SFDVKD. The chain's CDR3 is CATSDAGSQTQYF. CDR3 in DNA: TGTGCCACCAGTGATGCCGGGAGCCAGACCCAGTACTTC.

This chain uses TRBV28 with TRBJ2-7; TRBD1 might be the D (6 bases). V lost 6 bases and J 3 bases, leaving 15 bases between the germline ends. Germline values: CDR1 MDHEN, CDR2 SYDVKM. The CDR3 spans 14 residues. The CDR3 loop is CASSRTVRGYEQYF. The CDR3, as DNA: TGTGCCAGCAGCCGGACAGTACGGGGCTACGAGCAGTACTTC.

The chain uses TRBV5-4 and TRBJ2-1; possible D gene TRBD2, 6 bases. Between the trimmed V and J ends, which lost 2 bases and 3 bases, there was a span of 9 bases. Germline loops: CDR1 SGHNT, CDR2 YYREEE (reference sequence). The CDR3 sequence is 14 residues long. The CDR3 DNA reads TGTGCCAGCAGCTTCATAGCGGTCTACAATGAGCAGTTCTTC. Translated: CASSFIAVYNEQFF.

J is TRBJ1-2 and V is TRBV29-1, with 8 bases aligning to TRBD1. The germline V gene encodes CDR1 SQVTM and CDR2 ANQGSEA. There are 12 residues in the CDR3. Trimming took 4 bases from V and 5 from J; bases not matched to a gene: 3. The CDR3 spells CSVADREYGYTF. The CDR3 DNA reads as TGCAGCGTTGCGGACAGGGAATATGGCTACACCTTC.

In this sample, this clonotype turned up a few times. V gene TRBV5-1 combines with J gene TRBJ1-5; no clear D. CDR3 length: 16 amino acids. With 0 bases removed from V and 0 bases from J, the gap between germline ends came to 10 bases. Germline V CDR1 and CDR2: SGHRS, YFSETQ. CDR3 sequence (DNA): TGCGCCAGCAGCTTGGGTCCCCTTAATAGCAATCAGCCCCAGCATTTT. Amino acids: CASSLGPLNSNQPQHF.

The chain is built from TRBV12-3 or TRBV12-4 and TRBJ1-2; tentative D call: TRBD1 (5 bases). V lost 8 bases and J 5 bases, leaving 24 bases between the germline ends. CDR3 length: 16 amino acids. CDR3 sequence reads: CASLIVGDPATYGYTF. In DNA form, the CDR3 reads TGTGCCAGCCTGATCGTCGGGGACCCAGCCACATATGGCTACACCTTC.

The V and J genes are TRBV29-1 and TRBJ2-4; 8 bases match TRBD2. After removal of 5 bases from V and 6 bases from J, the junction contained 12 bases not matched to a gene. The CDR3 runs 15 residues. CDR1 and CDR2 (germline): SQVTM, ANQGSEA. The CDR3 DNA sequence: TGCAGCGTTCATAGCGGGAAAGAGGGTAGAAACATTCAGTACTTC. Amino acid sequence: CSVHSGKEGRNIQYF. Looking up the rest from reference TRBV29-1 and TRBJ2-4 gives the full variable domain: SAVISQKPSRDICQRGTSLTIQCQVDSQVTMMFWYRQQPGQSLTLIATANQGSEATYESGFVIDKFPISRPNLTFSTLTVSNMSPEDSSIYLCSVHSGKEGRNIQYFGAGTRLSVL.

This clonotype was detected only a few times. This chain uses TRBV6-5 with TRBJ2-1; 8 bases line up with TRBD2. This CDR3 spans 18 amino acids. Trimming took 0 bases from V and 7 from J; bases not matched to a gene: 14. Germline CDR1 reads MNHEY; CDR2 reads SVGAGI. In nucleotides, the CDR3 is TGTGCCAGCAGTTACTCGGCGGGAGGCGGAGACTCAAGGAATGAGCAGTTCTTC. Its protein product is CASSYSAGGGDSRNEQFF.

CDR3 sequence: CASSLAEINEQYF. Here the CDR3 DNA reads TGTGCCAGCAGCTTAGCGGAGATCAACGAGCAGTACTTC. The chain employs TRBV7-9 and TRBJ2-7; D is undetermined. This CDR3 comprises 13 residues. Germline V gene data show CDR1 as SEHNR and CDR2 as FQNEAQ (reference sequence). V lost 0 bases to trimming and J lost 5 bases, with 8 bases between them.

This sequence joins TRBV3-1 and TRBJ2-2; TRBD2 matches 7 bases. The CDR3 is made up of 14 amino acids. The germline V gene has CDR1 LGHDT and CDR2 YNNKEL (reference sequence). Trimming removed 4 bases from V and 7 bases from J; junction bases left unmatched: 6. For the CDR3, the DNA is TGTGCCAGCAGCCGGGCTAGCGGAGGCGGGGAGCTGTTTTTT. This sequence encodes CASSRASGGGELFF.

This clonotype was counted many times. The rearrangement uses TRBV28 and TRBJ1-1, with D unresolved. Germline CDR1 MDHEN, CDR2 SYDVKM. This CDR3 has 13 amino acids. V lost 3 bases and J 1 base, leaving 6 bases between the germline ends. The CDR3 sequence is CASSLYGNTEAFF. The CDR3 nucleotides are TGTGCCAGCAGTTTGTATGGGAACACTGAAGCTTTCTTT. The variable domain in full, completed from reference TRBV28 and TRBJ1-1, reads DVKVTQSSRYLVKRTGEKVFLECVQDMDHENMFWYRQDPGLGLRLIYFSYDVKMKEKGDIPEGYSVSREKKERFSLILESASTNQTSMYLCASSLYGNTEAFFGQGTRLTVV.

This clonotype was seen many times. The chain combines TRBV7-2 with TRBJ2-1, with D perhaps TRBD2 (5 bases). Germline assignment: CDR1 SGHTA and CDR2 FQGNSA. The V and J ends lost 2 bases and 4 bases respectively, with 6 bases between them. The CDR3 is 13 residues long. The CDR3 here is CASSLTRYNEQFF. The CDR3 region has the DNA TGTGCCAGCAGCTTAACTAGGTACAATGAGCAGTTCTTC.

The sample holds a few counts of this clonotype. The chain joins TRBV29-1 to TRBJ2-7; maybe TRBD1 (6 bases). Trimming took 7 bases from V and 6 from J, leaving 22 bases between them. Germline assignment: CDR1 SQVTM and CDR2 ANQGSEA. This CDR3 comprises 14 residues. The CDR3 loop is CSGVISGVGGEQYF. The CDR3, as DNA: TGCAGCGGCGTCATCTCAGGGGTAGGGGGCGAGCAGTACTTC.

The chain has TRBV20-1 and TRBJ2-3; 7 bases map to TRBD2. The CDR3 length is 15 residues. The germline gives CDR1 DFQATT, CDR2 SNEGSKA (reference sequence). With V trimmed by 5 bases and J by 2 bases, 10 bases remained unmatched. CDR3 coding DNA: TGCAGTGCTCAACACCGACGGGGGGACACAGATACGCAGTATTTT. It is translated as CSAQHRRGDTDTQYF.

This clonotype was recorded many times. The chain combines TRBV6-1 with TRBJ1-3, with D perhaps matching TRBD1 (6 bases). CDR3 length: 14 residues. The germline CDR1 and CDR2 sequences are MNHNS and SASEGT. Trimming removed 6 bases at V and 8 bases at J, with 17 bases between. The CDR3 loop is CASRLPGQLDTIYF. As DNA, the CDR3 is TGTGCCAGCAGGCTACCTGGACAGTTAGACACCATATATTTT.